This TCR beta chain is drawn from a study of brain T cells in children with intractable seizures. Details on this clone: Its antigen is not identified.

Study findings and constraints: Patients' HCMV serostatus was unknown; virus specificity rests on CDR3 similarity alone.

Germline values: CDR1 LNHDA, CDR2 SQIVND (reference sequence). V was trimmed by 3 bases and J by 2 bases, leaving 11 bases between them. The CDR3 length is 15 residues. Only in-frame clones appear in the TCRdb table, and some are missing; sequencing was by immunoSEQ multiplex PCR. The table lists about 80,000 clones, 91% of them singletons. The sequenced cases were selected for having the highest brain T cell transcript signatures. Patients received at least one anti-epileptic drug before surgery. This sequence was found in a girl aged 2 to 9 with Rasmussen encephalitis and intractable seizures. Sequences were derived from peripheral blood, sampled at surgery. This chain joins TRBV19 and TRBJ1-5, with D unresolved. CDR3 coding DNA: TGTGCCAGTAGTATCACGGGATGGGGCAATCAGCCCCAGCATTTT. It specifies CASSITGWGNQPQHF. The full variable domain, with the rest looked up from reference TRBV19 and TRBJ1-5, is DGGITQSPKYLFRKEGQNVTLSCEQNLNHDAMYWYRQDPGQGLRLIYYSQIVNDFQKGDIAEGYSVSREKKESFPLTVTSAQKNPTAFYLCASSITGWGNQPQHFGDGTRLSIL.